This T cell receptor (beta chain) derives from a study of blood T cell repertoires in COVID-19. V lost 4 bases to trimming and J lost 4 bases; unmatched junction nucleotides: 14. The germline CDR1 and CDR2 sequences are SGHNT and YENEEA. This CDR3 comprises 18 residues. In the original analysis: Nucleated cell counts were estimated from reference gene primer amplification. Data came from immunoSEQ multiplex PCR; TCRdb stores just in-frame clones and leaves some out. The V and J calls and clone size were taken over from that table, and D and trimming were inferred from the DNA. Of hundreds of thousands of clones detected, under 90% appear once; the ten largest clones hold over 15%.

Sequencing was done on a sample of peripheral blood. The rearrangement joins TRBV11-3 to TRBJ2-3; TRBD2 aligns across 10 bases. The TCR was taken from an elderly woman with active or convalescent COVID-19. The CDR3 DNA reads TGTGCCAGCAGCTCCATTTATTCCAGCGGGGGGGCTTCAGATACGCAGTATTTT. Amino acids: CASSSIYSSGGASDTQYF.